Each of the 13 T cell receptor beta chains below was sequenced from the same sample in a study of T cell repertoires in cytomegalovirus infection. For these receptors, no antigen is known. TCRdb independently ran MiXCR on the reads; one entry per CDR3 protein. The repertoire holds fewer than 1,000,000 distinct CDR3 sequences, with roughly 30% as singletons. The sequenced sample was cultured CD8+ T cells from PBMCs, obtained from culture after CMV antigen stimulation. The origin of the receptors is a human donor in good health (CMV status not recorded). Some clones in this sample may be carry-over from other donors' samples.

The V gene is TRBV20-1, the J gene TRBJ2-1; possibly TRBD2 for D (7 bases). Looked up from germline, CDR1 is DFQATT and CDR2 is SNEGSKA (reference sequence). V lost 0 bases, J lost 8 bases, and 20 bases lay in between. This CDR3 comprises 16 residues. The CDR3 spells CSARDRAGASTYEQFF. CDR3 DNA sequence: TGCAGTGCTAGAGATCGGGCGGGGGCGTCCACCTATGAGCAGTTCTTC.

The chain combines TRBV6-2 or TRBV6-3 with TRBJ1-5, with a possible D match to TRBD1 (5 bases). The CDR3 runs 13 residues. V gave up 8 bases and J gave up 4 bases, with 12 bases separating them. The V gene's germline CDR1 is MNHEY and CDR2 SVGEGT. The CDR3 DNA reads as TGTGCCAGCGTCCTAGGGGAAAATCAGCCCCAGCATTTT. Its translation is CASVLGENQPQHF.

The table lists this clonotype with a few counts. CDR3 in DNA: TGCAGCGTAGGCGACAGGGGTGAGGCTGGGGCCAACGTCCTGACTTTC. This gives the protein CSVGDRGEAGANVLTF. The genes are TRBV29-1 and TRBJ2-6, with 8 bases lining up with TRBD1. There are 16 residues in the CDR3. The V segment lost 6 bases and the J segment 2 bases; nucleotides outside the gene matches: 9. Germline loops: CDR1 SQVTM, CDR2 ANQGSEA.

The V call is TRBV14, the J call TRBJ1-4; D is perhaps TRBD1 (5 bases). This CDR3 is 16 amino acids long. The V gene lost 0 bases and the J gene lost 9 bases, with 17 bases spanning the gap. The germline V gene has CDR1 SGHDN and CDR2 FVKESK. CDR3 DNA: TGTGCCAGCAGCCAAGATGTCCAGGGAGGTGGGAAAAAACTGTTTTTT. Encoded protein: CASSQDVQGGGKKLFF.

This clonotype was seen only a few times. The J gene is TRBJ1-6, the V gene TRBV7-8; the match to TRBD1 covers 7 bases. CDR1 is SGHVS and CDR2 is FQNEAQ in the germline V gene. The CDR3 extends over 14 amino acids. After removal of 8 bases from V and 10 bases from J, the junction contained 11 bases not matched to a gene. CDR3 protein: CASGPQGLGSPLHF. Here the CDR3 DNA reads TGTGCCAGCGGACCACAGGGGTTGGGCTCACCCCTCCACTTT. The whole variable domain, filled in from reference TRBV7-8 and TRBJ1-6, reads GAGVSQSPRYKVAKRGQDVALRCDPISGHVSLFWYQQALGQGPEFLTYFQNEAQLDKSGLPSDRFFAERPEGSVSTLKIQRTQQEDSAVYLCASGPQGLGSPLHFGNGTRLTVT.

CDR3 in amino acids: CASSEADYEQYF. CDR3 nucleotide sequence: TGTGCCAGCAGTGAAGCCGACTACGAGCAGTACTTC. This chain uses TRBV2 with TRBJ2-7; D is unclear. CDR1 and CDR2 from the germline V gene are SNHLY and FYNNEI. Trimming left V 0 bases short and J 3 bases short, with 3 bases between. The CDR3 loop spans 12 amino acids. The full variable domain, with the rest looked up from reference TRBV2 and TRBJ2-7, is EPEVTQTPSHQVTQMGQEVILRCVPISNHLYFYWYRQILGQKVEFLVSFYNNEISEKSEIFDDQFSVERPDGSNFTLKIRSTKLEDSAMYFCASSEADYEQYFGPGTRLTVT.

As DNA, the CDR3 is TGCAGCGTAAAATCCCCAGGTACAGATTCACCCCTCCACTTT. Translation: CSVKSPGTDSPLHF. This sequence joins TRBV29-1 and TRBJ1-6; no clear D gene. V gave up 6 bases and J gave up 8 bases, with 17 bases separating them. The CDR3 covers 14 residues. CDR1 is SQVTM and CDR2 is ANQGSEA in the germline V gene.

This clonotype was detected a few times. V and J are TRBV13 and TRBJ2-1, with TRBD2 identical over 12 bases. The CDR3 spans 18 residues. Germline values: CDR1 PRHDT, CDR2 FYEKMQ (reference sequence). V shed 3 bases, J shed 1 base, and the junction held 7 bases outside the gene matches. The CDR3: CASSFSPSGGGSYNEQFF. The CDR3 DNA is TGTGCCAGCAGCTTTTCCCCTAGCGGGGGGGGTTCCTACAATGAGCAGTTCTTC.

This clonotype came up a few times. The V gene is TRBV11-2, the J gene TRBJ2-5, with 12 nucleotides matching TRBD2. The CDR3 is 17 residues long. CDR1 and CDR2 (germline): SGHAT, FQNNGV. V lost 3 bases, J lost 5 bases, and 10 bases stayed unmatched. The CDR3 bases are TGTGCCAGCAGCTTTGATGGCCTAGCGGGGGGGCGTGAGACCCAGTACTTC. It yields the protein CASSFDGLAGGRETQYF.

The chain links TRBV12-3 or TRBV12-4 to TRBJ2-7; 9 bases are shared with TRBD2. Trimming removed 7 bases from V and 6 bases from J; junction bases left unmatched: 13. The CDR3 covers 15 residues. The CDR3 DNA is TGTGCCAGCACCGAGGGACCGGGACTAGCTCTCGAGCAGTACTTC. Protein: CASTEGPGLALEQYF.

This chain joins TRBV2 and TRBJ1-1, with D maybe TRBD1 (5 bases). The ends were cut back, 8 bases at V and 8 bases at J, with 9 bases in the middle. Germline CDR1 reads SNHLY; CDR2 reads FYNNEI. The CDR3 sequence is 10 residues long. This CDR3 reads CASGRAEAFF. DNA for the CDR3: TGTGCCAGCGGCAGGGCAGAAGCTTTCTTT.

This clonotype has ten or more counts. The CDR3 here is CASSPSRLSSYNEQFF. Written as DNA, the CDR3 is TGTGCCAGCAGTCCCTCCCGCCTGAGCTCCTACAATGAGCAGTTCTTC. The V call is TRBV28, the J call TRBJ2-1; unclear D gene. With 5 bases removed from V and 0 bases from J, the gap between germline ends came to 14 bases. Germline loops: CDR1 MDHEN, CDR2 SYDVKM. CDR3 length: 16 residues. Combining the CDR3 with reference TRBV28 and TRBJ2-1 gives the whole variable domain DVKVTQSSRYLVKRTGEKVFLECVQDMDHENMFWYRQDPGLGLRLIYFSYDVKMKEKGDIPEGYSVSREKKERFSLILESASTNQTSMYLCASSPSRLSSYNEQFFGPGTRLTVL.

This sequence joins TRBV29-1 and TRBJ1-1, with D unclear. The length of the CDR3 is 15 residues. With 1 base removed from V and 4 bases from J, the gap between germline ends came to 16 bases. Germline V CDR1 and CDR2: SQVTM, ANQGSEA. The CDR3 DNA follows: TGCAGCGTTGAAGCCCCCCGCGGGCGGGTCACTGAAGCTTTCTTT. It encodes CSVEAPRGRVTEAFF.